These 11 T cell receptor beta chains came from one sample sequenced in a study of cytomegalovirus exposure and HLA in healthy donors. Assay used: immunoSEQ multiplex PCR; TCRdb lists only in-frame clones, some missing. The sample includes some 210,000 clones, around 87% of them seen just once. Sequenced material: PBMCs. All receptors derive from a woman between 18 and 29 years old in good health and CMV-seropositive.

The chain couples TRBV7-6 to TRBJ2-1; 7 bases agree with TRBD2. From germline, CDR1 is SGHVS and CDR2 FNYEAQ. V was clipped by 1 base and J by 1 base; unmatched bases: 13. The CDR3 length is 19 residues. CDR3 nucleotide sequence: TGTGCCAGCAGCTTAGATGCTTGGGATAGCGGGTATTCCTACAATGAGCAGTTCTTC. Its translation: CASSLDAWDSGYSYNEQFF.

The chain carries TRBV25-1 and TRBJ2-7, with 11 bases lining up with TRBD2. Germline V lookup: CDR1 MGHDK, CDR2 SYGVNS. CDR3 length equals 15 residues. V gave up 7 bases and J gave up 0 bases; unmatched junction bases: 5. The CDR3 DNA reads TGTGCCAGCACTTCCGGGACTAGCGGCTCCTACGAGCAGTACTTC. This gives the protein CASTSGTSGSYEQYF.

In DNA form, the CDR3 reads TGCGCCAGCAGCCAAGTCCCGGTTGATACCGGGGAGCTGTTTTTT. Its protein product is CASSQVPVDTGELFF. V gene TRBV4-1 combines with J gene TRBJ2-2; D gene unclear. The CDR3 is 15 amino acids. V was pared by 1 base and J by 5 bases, with 11 bases between. From germline, CDR1 is MGHRA and CDR2 YSYEKL.

Worth noting for this clone: This same CDR3 is encoded by further DNA sequences in the sample. The rearrangement joins TRBV6-5 to TRBJ1-5, with D uncertain. The V and J ends lost 5 bases and 0 bases respectively, with 5 bases between them. CDR1 is MNHEY, CDR2 SVGAGI, per germline. CDR3 size: 13 residues. The DNA of the CDR3 is TGTGCCAGCAGTCCTTATAGCAATCAGCCCCAGCATTTT. This translates into CASSPYSNQPQHF.

The V and J genes are TRBV4-1 and TRBJ1-5; D gene unclear. V was trimmed by 1 base and J by 0 bases, leaving 10 bases between them. The CDR3 is made up of 16 amino acids. CDR1 is MGHRA and CDR2 is YSYEKL in the germline V gene. CDR3 in DNA: TGCGCCAGCAGCCAAGTATCGCAGTATAGCAATCAGCCCCAGCATTTT. It is translated as CASSQVSQYSNQPQHF.

The chain employs TRBV18 and TRBJ1-1, with 7 bases aligning to TRBD1. The junction had 5 bases not matched to a gene; V was cut back by 1 base and J by 3 bases. Germline lookup yields CDR1 KGHSH and CDR2 LQKENI. The CDR3 runs to 15 residues. CDR3 coding DNA: TGTGCCAGCTCACCACGGGGGCAGGGGGACACTGAAGCTTTCTTT. Its translation: CASSPRGQGDTEAFF.

J is TRBJ2-7 and V is TRBV12-5, with TRBD2 matching 16 bases. This CDR3 comprises 21 residues. CDR1 is LGHNT and CDR2 is FRNRAP in the germline V gene. V lost 1 base to trimming and J lost 0 bases; unmatched junction nucleotides: 12. The CDR3 DNA sequence: TGTGCTAGTGGTTTGGCCCCCGGGGGACTAGCGGGAGGGTCGAGCTCCTACGAGCAGTACTTC. Encoded protein: CASGLAPGGLAGGSSSYEQYF. Variable domain in full (rest from reference TRBV12-5 and TRBJ2-7): DARVTQTPRHKVTEMGQEVTMRCQPILGHNTVFWYRQTMMQGLELLAYFRNRAPLDDSGMPKDRFSAEMPDATLATLKIQPSEPRDSAVYFCASGLAPGGLAGGSSSYEQYFGPGTRLTVT.

This chain joins TRBV7-6 and TRBJ2-1, with 10 positions matching TRBD2. Germline CDR1 SGHVS, CDR2 FNYEAQ. With 5 bases clipped from V and 3 bases from J, the junction kept 7 bases outside the gene matches. CDR3 length: 16 residues. CDR3 region: CASSDFRTSGYNEQFF. The CDR3 nucleotides read TGTGCCAGCAGCGACTTCCGGACTAGCGGCTACAATGAGCAGTTCTTC.

The chain has TRBV7-8 and TRBJ2-2, with a weak D call TRBD2 (5 bases). The ends were cut back, 9 bases at V and 1 base at J, with 15 bases in the middle. The germline gives CDR1 SGHVS, CDR2 FQNEAQ. The length of the CDR3 is 15 residues. This CDR3 reads CASAGRAENTGELFF. CDR3 nucleotides: TGTGCCAGTGCCGGACGAGCGGAGAACACCGGGGAGCTGTTTTTT.

V is TRBV27 and J is TRBJ2-6; 10 bases are shared with TRBD1. Germline-derived CDR1 and CDR2 are MNHEY and SMNVEV (reference sequence). There are 18 residues in the CDR3. The V segment lost 5 bases and the J segment 2 bases; nucleotides outside the gene matches: 9. The CDR3 DNA follows: TGTGCCAGCAGTACCGGGACAGGGGCGCCAGCTGGGGCCAACGTCCTGACTTTC. Its protein product is CASSTGTGAPAGANVLTF. Complete variable domain (other parts from reference TRBV27 and TRBJ2-6): EAQVTQNPRYLITVTGKKLTVTCSQNMNHEYMSWYRQDPGLGLRQIYYSMNVEVTDKGDVPEGYKVSRKEKRNFPLILESPSPNQTSLYFCASSTGTGAPAGANVLTFGAGSRLTVL.

This chain connects TRBV7-9 to TRBJ2-1, with D possibly matching TRBD1 (7 bases). In germline, CDR1 is SEHNR, CDR2 FQNEAQ (reference sequence). The CDR3 extends over 17 amino acids. Trimming took off 3 bases at V and 4 bases at J, with 19 bases between the two ends. CDR3 DNA: TGTGCCAGCAGCTTGGGTTCAGGGGGACTTAAGTACAATGAGCAGTTCTTC. Protein: CASSLGSGGLKYNEQFF.